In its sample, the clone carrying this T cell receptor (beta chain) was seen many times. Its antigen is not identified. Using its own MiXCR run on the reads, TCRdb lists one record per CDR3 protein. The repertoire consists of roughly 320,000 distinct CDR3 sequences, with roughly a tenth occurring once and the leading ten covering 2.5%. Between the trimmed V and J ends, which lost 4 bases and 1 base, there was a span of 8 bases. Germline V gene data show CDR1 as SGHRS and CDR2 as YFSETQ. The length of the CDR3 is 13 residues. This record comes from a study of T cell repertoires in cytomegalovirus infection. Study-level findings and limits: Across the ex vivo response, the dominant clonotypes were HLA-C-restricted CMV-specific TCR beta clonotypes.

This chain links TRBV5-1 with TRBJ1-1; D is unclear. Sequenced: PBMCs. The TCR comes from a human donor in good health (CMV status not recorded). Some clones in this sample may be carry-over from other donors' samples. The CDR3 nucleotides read TGCGCCAGCAGCATAAGTAGGAACACTGAAGCTTTCTTT. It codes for CASSISRNTEAFF.